The T cell receptor (beta chain) under discussion was sequenced for a study of T cells after yellow fever vaccination. Points from the study as a whole: A weaker secondary response peaked on day 5, the primary on day 15.

TCRdb processed the 5' RACE reads anew with MiXCR; each CDR3 protein has one entry. The data hold about 350,000 distinct CDR3 sequences, with 4.1% observed a single time. Remarks on this clonotype: Its specificity is not known.

The CDR3 has 17 amino acids. The germline V gene has CDR1 SGHNT and CDR2 YENEEA. Deletions cut 4 bases from V and 3 bases from J, with 18 bases between. The sample was PBMCs, taken 5 days after the yellow fever booster vaccination. The genes are TRBV11-3 and TRBJ2-2; D may be TRBD1 or TRBD2 (5 bases each). This clonotype was obtained from a man younger than 35 who received the YFV17D yellow fever vaccine. CDR3 coding DNA: TGTGCCAGCAGCTACAGCCCTCGGGACGACTACACCGGGGAGCTGTTTTTT. It encodes CASSYSPRDDYTGELFF.